The source of this TCR beta chain is a study of blood T cell repertoires in COVID-19. Background on the study: Specimens from acute and convalescent COVID-19 originated in the United States, Italy and Spain.

In this sample, this clone turned up once. Clones were sequenced by immunoSEQ multiplex PCR, and TCRdb holds only the in-frame ones, with some missing. In the table there are nearly 250,000 clones, more than 75% of which are singletons. Across fewer than 25 US areas, participants ranged in age from 18 to 89 years. Participant-given clinical history determined each cohort assignment. V was pared by 5 bases and J by 3 bases, with 6 bases of the junction left unmatched. Per germline, CDR1 SGHTA and CDR2 FQGTGA. This CDR3 has 15 amino acids. The V gene is TRBV7-3, the J gene TRBJ2-3, with 9 bases identical to TRBD1. This receptor was identified in a woman between 50 and 59 years old who had recovered from COVID-19. The specimen was PBMCs or T cells enriched from blood (not recorded which). The CDR3: CASSLGTGRTDTQYF. The CDR3 DNA reads TGTGCCAGCAGCCTCGGGACAGGGCGTACAGATACGCAGTATTTT. The full variable domain, in which reference TRBV7-3 and TRBJ2-3 provide the parts outside the CDR3, is GAGVSQTPSNKVTEKGKYVELRCDPISGHTALYWYRQSLGQGPEFLIYFQGTGAADDSGLPNDRFFAVRPEGSVSTLKIQRTERGDSAVYLCASSLGTGRTDTQYFGPGTRLTVL.